The 14 T cell receptor beta chains given below trace back to one sample, sequenced in a study of beta chain features in type 1 diabetes. Expressed TCRB transcripts got sequenced, as all isolated RNA was reverse transcribed. Some clones are missing from TCRdb's copy, which holds only in-frame ones; the method was immunoSEQ multiplex PCR. The repertoire consists of hundreds of thousands of clones, with 14% occurring once and the leading ten covering approximately 0.038%. Material for sequencing was naive CD4+ T cells from blood. The receptor source for this set is a man aged 25-45 years in good health.

The J gene is TRBJ2-2, the V gene TRBV4-3; the match to TRBD2 covers 10 bases. The germline gives CDR1 LGHNA, CDR2 YSLEER. V was clipped by 0 bases and J by 5 bases; unmatched bases: 12. The CDR3 covers 19 residues. DNA for the CDR3: TGCGCCAGCAGCCAAGAAGTTGATAGCGGGAGGCTATATACCGGGGAGCTGTTTTTT. It specifies CASSQEVDSGRLYTGELFF.

This clone has a handful of counts. The CDR3 sequence: CASSVEPQGAYETQYF. The CDR3 DNA is TGTGCCAGCAGCGTAGAGCCACAGGGGGCGTATGAGACCCAGTACTTC. The rearrangement links TRBV9 to TRBJ2-5; 9 bases agree with TRBD1. Germline CDR1 and CDR2: SGDLS and YYNGEE. Unmatched junction bases numbered 8, after V lost 0 bases and J lost 5 bases. The CDR3 contains 16 residues. The full variable domain, in which reference TRBV9 and TRBJ2-5 provide the parts outside the CDR3, is DSGVTQTPKHLITATGQRVTLRCSPRSGDLSVYWYQQSLDQGLQFLIQYYNGEERAKGNILERFSAQQFPDLHSELNLSSLELGDSALYFCASSVEPQGAYETQYFGPGTRLLVL.

This chain connects TRBV19 to TRBJ2-5; perhaps TRBD2 as D (5 bases). Germline CDR1 reads LNHDA; CDR2 reads SQIVND (reference sequence). V was cut by 5 bases and J by 4 bases, with 14 bases left in between. CDR3 size: 14 residues. In DNA form, the CDR3 reads TGTGCCAGTAGTGCTTCGCGGGTGGGAGAGACCCAGTACTTC. The encoded protein is CASSASRVGETQYF.

This clone was detected only a few times. The V gene is TRBV7-9, the J gene TRBJ2-1; D possibly corresponds to TRBD1 (5 bases). V gave up 5 bases and J gave up 9 bases, with 8 bases separating them. Germline CDR1 reads SEHNR; CDR2 reads FQNEAQ (reference sequence). The CDR3 sequence is 11 residues long. CDR3 sequence: CASSGRGEQFF. Written as DNA, the CDR3 is TGTGCCAGCAGCGGAAGGGGTGAGCAGTTCTTC.

The rearrangement joins TRBV10-3 to TRBJ2-7; D may be TRBD1 or TRBD2 (6 bases each). The CDR3 runs 11 residues. Germline values: CDR1 ENHRY, CDR2 SYGVKD. V was cut by 7 bases and J by 6 bases, with 10 bases left in between. The CDR3 protein is CAIKGGFEQYF. The CDR3 DNA reads TGTGCCATCAAGGGGGGCTTCGAGCAGTACTTC.

In this sample, this clone turned up a few times. This sequence joins TRBV7-2 and TRBJ2-7, with no clear D. Germline CDR1 and CDR2: SGHTA and FQGNSA. The CDR3 has 12 amino acids. Trimming cost V 1 base and J 5 bases, with 6 bases left between them. CDR3 coding DNA: TGTGCCAGCAGCTTAGACGTTCACGAGCAGTACTTC. Residues: CASSLDVHEQYF.

This clone was counted a few times. This chain links TRBV5-1 with TRBJ2-3; TRBD2 is a possible D gene (5 bases). Trimming left V 10 bases short and J 5 bases short, with 17 bases between. Per the germline V gene, CDR1 is SGHRS and CDR2 is YFSETQ. CDR3 length: 13 residues. In DNA form, the CDR3 reads TGCGCCTCCAGCAATAGCGTAGAAGATACGCAGTATTTT. Its protein is CASSNSVEDTQYF.

This clone was counted between two and nine times. This sequence joins TRBV4-1 and TRBJ1-4; D may be TRBD1 (6 bases). V lost 0 bases, J lost 8 bases, and 13 bases lay in between. Germline V gene lookup returns CDR1 MGHRA and CDR2 YSYEKL. The CDR3 is 15 residues long. This CDR3 reads CASSQDPGVWEKLFF. CDR3 DNA sequence: TGCGCCAGCAGCCAAGATCCAGGGGTCTGGGAAAAACTGTTTTTT.

The V gene is TRBV19, the J gene TRBJ2-3; D is undetermined. The CDR3 extends over 14 amino acids. CDR1 and CDR2 from the germline V gene are LNHDA and SQIVND (reference sequence). V gave up 5 bases and J gave up 5 bases, with 14 bases separating them. Here the CDR3 reads CASSLYFAGDTQYF. DNA of the CDR3: TGTGCCAGTAGTCTTTATTTCGCTGGAGATACGCAGTATTTT.

This clone has only one observation. V gene TRBV5-6 combines with J gene TRBJ1-2; TRBD1 might be the D (5 bases). Germline V gives CDR1 SGHDT, CDR2 YYEEEE. The V and J ends lost 5 bases and 5 bases respectively, with 10 bases between them. The length of the CDR3 is 12 residues. Here the CDR3 reads CASSSTVYGYTF. In DNA, the CDR3 is TGTGCCAGCAGTTCGACAGTTTATGGCTACACCTTC.

This clone was seen just once. The chain joins TRBV18 to TRBJ1-2; D is possibly TRBD1 (6 bases). The V gene lost 0 bases and the J gene lost 7 bases, with 12 bases spanning the gap. Germline assignment: CDR1 KGHSH and CDR2 LQKENI. The CDR3 covers 14 residues. The CDR3 DNA reads as TGTGCCAGCTCACCACCTGGACAGTATGGTGGCTACACCTTC. Its protein product is CASSPPGQYGGYTF.

This clone has more than one count but fewer than ten. CDR3 sequence reads: CASSLLPLNEQFF. CDR3 bases: TGTGCCAGCAGCTTGCTTCCCCTCAATGAGCAGTTCTTC. The V call is TRBV5-4, the J call TRBJ2-1, with D hard to call. The CDR3 extends over 13 amino acids. The V end was cut by 1 base, the J end by 6 bases, with 8 bases between. CDR1 is SGHNT, CDR2 YYREEE, per germline (reference sequence). The full variable domain, completed using reference TRBV5-4 and TRBJ2-1, is ETGVTQSPTHLIKTRGQQVTLRCSSQSGHNTVSWYQQALGQGPQFIFQYYREEENGRGNFPPRFSGLQFPNYSSELNVNALELDDSALYLCASSLLPLNEQFFGPGTRLTVL.

This clone has just a few counts. The J gene is TRBJ2-5, the V gene TRBV5-1, with no clear D. V lost 6 bases and J lost 7, with 22 bases in between. Looked up from germline, CDR1 is SGHRS and CDR2 is YFSETQ. There are 15 residues in the CDR3. The CDR3 protein is CASTPGRPSLGTQYF. The CDR3 DNA follows: TGCGCCAGCACACCGGGTCGGCCGTCTCTCGGGACCCAGTACTTC.

CDR3 nucleotides: TGTGCCAGCAGCCCACTAGCAGGCGAGACCCAGTACTTC. Translating it yields CASSPLAGETQYF. The genes are TRBV14 and TRBJ2-5, with TRBD2 as a possible D gene (6 bases). The V end lost 4 bases, the J end lost 5 bases, and 11 bases lay between the germline ends. Germline loops: CDR1 SGHDN, CDR2 FVKESK. The CDR3 spans 13 residues. Together with reference TRBV14 and TRBJ2-5, the CDR3 gives the full variable domain: EAGVTQFPSHSVIEKGQTVTLRCDPISGHDNLYWYRRVMGKEIKFLLHFVKESKQDESGMPNNRFLAERTGGTYSTLKVQPAELEDSGVYFCASSPLAGETQYFGPGTRLLVL.